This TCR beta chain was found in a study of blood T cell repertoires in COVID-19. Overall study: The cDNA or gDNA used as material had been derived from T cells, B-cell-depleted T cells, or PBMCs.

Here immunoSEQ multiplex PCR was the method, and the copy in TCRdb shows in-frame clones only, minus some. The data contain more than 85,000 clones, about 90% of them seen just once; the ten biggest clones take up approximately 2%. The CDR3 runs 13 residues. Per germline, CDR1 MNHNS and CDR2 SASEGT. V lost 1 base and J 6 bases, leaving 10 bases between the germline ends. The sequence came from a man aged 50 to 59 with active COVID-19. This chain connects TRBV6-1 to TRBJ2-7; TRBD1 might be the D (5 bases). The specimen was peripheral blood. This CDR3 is CASSEVLRGEQYF. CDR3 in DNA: TGTGCCAGCAGTGAAGTTCTTAGGGGCGAGCAGTACTTC.